This is a list of T cell receptor beta chains from one sample in a study of blood T cell repertoires in COVID-19. Profiling relied on immunoSEQ multiplex PCR, and the TCRdb table lists in-frame clones only, not all of them. The data hold 200,000 to 250,000 clones, with about nine tenths observed a single time. Sequencing was done on a sample of peripheral blood. The receptors come from a woman aged 55-70 years with acute or convalescent COVID-19. CDR3s include the opening cysteine and the closing phenylalanine or tryptophan. D genes are given only for firm matches. Size values are once, few and many counts, or a class for expanded clones, and some rows have none.

TRBJ1-2 NA few 12 TRBV7-2 CASSLTGVGYTF TGTGCCAGCAGCTTAACGGGGGTCGGCTACACCTTC
TRBJ2-3 TRBD1 NA 16 TRBV19 CASTSTGTGRLLAQYF TGTGCCAGTACCTCCACCGGGACAGGGCGGTTATTAGCGCAGTATTTT
TRBJ2-1 NA NA 15 TRBV5-4 CASSSRQVQANEQFF TGTGCCAGCAGCTCCCGACAGGTTCAAGCGAATGAGCAGTTCTTC
TRBJ1-1 TRBD1 NA 15 TRBV5-1 CASSRQGAEDTEAFF TGCGCCAGCAGCCGCCAGGGGGCTGAGGACACTGAAGCTTTCTTT
TRBJ2-7 NA NA 13 TRBV12-3/TRBV12-4 CASRYALGYEQYF TGTGCCAGCAGGTATGCCCTCGGCTACGAGCAGTACTTC
TRBJ2-3 NA NA 16 TRBV7-2 CASSLSAGGSTDTQYF TGTGCCAGCAGCTTAAGCGCGGGCGGGTCCACAGATACGCAGTATTTT
TRBJ1-2 TRBD1 NA 17 TRBV7-2 CASSLAPDRGLHYGYTF TGTGCCAGCAGCTTAGCACCGGACAGGGGCCTTCACTATGGCTACACCTTC
TRBJ2-7 NA NA 14 TRBV4-1 CASSQEDSFYEQYF TGCGCCAGCAGCCAAGAAGACTCCTTCTACGAGCAGTACTTC
TRBJ1-4 TRBD1 once 17 TRBV15 CATSRDKTGGRDEKLFF TGTGCCACCAGCAGAGACAAAACAGGGGGCCGGGACGAAAAACTGTTTTTT
TRBJ2-2 NA NA 12 TRBV3-1/TRBV3-2 CASSRGAGELFF TGTGCCAGCAGCCGCGGAGCCGGGGAGCTGTTTTTT
TRBJ1-4 TRBD1 NA 16 TRBV4-1 CASSQVYPGGNEKLFF TGCGCCAGCAGCCAAGTCTACCCAGGGGGAAATGAAAAACTGTTTTTT
TRBJ1-2 TRBD1 NA 16 TRBV6-1 CASSEVRTGGNYGYTF TGTGCCAGCAGTGAAGTGAGGACAGGGGGTAACTATGGCTACACCTTC
TRBJ2-3 NA once 14 TRBV28 CASSKRPQTDTQYF TGTGCCAGCAGCAAAAGGCCACAGACAGATACGCAGTATTTT
TRBJ2-1 NA once 14 TRBV27 CASSLSVTGNEQFF TGTGCCAGCAGTTTATCCGTCACAGGGAATGAGCAGTTCTTC
TRBJ1-4 NA NA 15 TRBV24-1 CATSDTQGPDEKLFF TGTGCCACCAGTGATACCCAGGGGCCGGATGAAAAACTGTTTTTT
TRBJ1-2 NA few 16 TRBV19 CASSIYEGQPQYGYTF TGTGCCAGTAGTATTTACGAAGGACAGCCGCAGTATGGCTACACCTTC
TRBJ1-4 NA few 11 TRBV21-1 CASIRTVRPFF TGTGCCAGCATCCGGACAGTGAGACCGTTTTTT
TRBJ2-7 TRBD2 NA 14 TRBV28 CASIPGLASYEQYF TGTGCCAGCATCCCGGGACTAGCGAGCTACGAGCAGTACTTC
TRBJ1-6 TRBD1 once 17 TRBV7-2 CASSQRSRDRVTSPLHF TGTGCCAGCAGCCAAAGGTCGCGGGACAGGGTTACTTCACCCCTCCACTTT
TRBJ1-2 NA NA 14 TRBV18 CASSPLNSPYGYTF TGTGCCAGCTCACCACTTAATTCCCCCTATGGCTACACCTTC
TRBJ1-1 TRBD1 NA 16 TRBV19 CASSIGQGAWNTEAFF TGTGCCAGTAGTATCGGACAGGGGGCTTGGAACACTGAAGCTTTCTTT
TRBJ2-3 NA NA 16 TRBV24-1 CATSDRGRGSTDTQYF TGTGCCACCAGTGATAGGGGCAGGGGAAGCACAGATACGCAGTATTTT
TRBJ1-1 NA NA 15 TRBV3-1/TRBV3-2 CASSRRGGMNTEAFF TGTGCCAGCAGCCGACGGGGGGGAATGAACACTGAAGCTTTCTTT
TRBJ2-7 NA NA 14 TRBV6-6 CASNINRAPYEQYF TGTGCCAGCAACATAAACAGGGCCCCCTACGAGCAGTACTTC
TRBJ1-6 NA NA 15 TRBV7-2 CASSPDPGAPSPLHF TGTGCCAGCAGCCCCGACCCGGGAGCCCCCTCACCCCTCCACTTT
TRBJ1-6 NA once 13 TRBV30 CAWSRGGGSPLHF TGTGCCTGGAGTCGAGGGGGGGGTTCACCCCTCCACTTT
TRBJ1-4 NA NA 14 TRBV7-2 CASSLAGRFEKLFF TGTGCCAGCAGCCTCGCGGGACGGTTTGAAAAACTGTTTTTT
TRBJ2-5 NA NA 15 TRBV5-1 CASSPGTGSEETQYF TGCGCCAGCAGCCCCGGGACTGGATCCGAAGAGACCCAGTACTTC
TRBJ1-2 NA once 14 TRBV5-1 CASSLGTVNYGYTF TGCGCCAGCAGCTTGGGGACTGTTAACTATGGCTACACCTTC
TRBJ2-7 NA few 17 TRBV21-1 CASRVTSGRGVGYEQYF TGTGCCAGCAGGGTGACTAGCGGGAGGGGTGTCGGCTACGAGCAGTACTTC
TRBJ2-7 TRBD2 NA 16 TRBV14 CASSLWTSGNTYEQYF TGTGCCAGCAGCCTTTGGACTAGCGGGAACACCTACGAGCAGTACTTC
TRBJ2-5 NA NA 14 TRBV5-4 CASSSTGGEETQYF TGTGCCAGCAGCTCCACAGGGGGGGAAGAGACCCAGTACTTC
TRBJ2-2 TRBD1 NA 16 TRBV2 CASRSGQGRKTGELFF TGTGCCAGCAGGAGTGGACAGGGCCGTAAAACCGGGGAGCTGTTTTTT
TRBJ2-1 TRBD2 once 14 TRBV28 CASSLAGGYNEQFF TGTGCCAGCAGTTTAGCGGGAGGGTATAATGAGCAGTTCTTC
TRBJ2-5 TRBD2 NA 13 TRBV9 CASSVVGEGTQYF TGTGCCAGCAGCGTAGTCGGGGAGGGGACCCAGTACTTC
TRBJ2-3 TRBD2 NA 14 TRBV7-3 CASSAGGNTDTQYF TGTGCCAGCAGCGCGGGGGGGAACACAGATACGCAGTATTTT
TRBJ1-2 NA NA 14 TRBV2 CASCEQGGIYGYTF TGTGCCAGCTGTGAACAGGGTGGGATTTATGGCTACACCTTC
TRBJ2-1 TRBD2 few 15 TRBV19 CASSIWTSGSNEQFF TGTGCCAGTAGTATTTGGACTAGCGGATCCAATGAGCAGTTCTTC
TRBJ2-1 NA NA 12 TRBV7-3 CASSLTLSEQFF TGTGCCAGCAGCTTAACCCTCAGTGAGCAGTTCTTC
TRBJ2-7 TRBD2 NA 16 TRBV5-6 CASSAAGLAGFYEQYF TGTGCCAGCAGTGCGGCGGGGCTAGCGGGGTTCTACGAGCAGTACTTC
TRBJ2-5 TRBD2 NA 14 TRBV11-3 CASSLEAGGKTQYF TGTGCCAGCAGCTTAGAGGCGGGAGGGAAGACCCAGTACTTC
TRBJ2-3 TRBD2 NA 16 TRBV7-2 CASSLGVAGGTDTQYF TGTGCCAGCAGCTTAGGCGTTGCGGGAGGTACCGATACGCAGTATTTT
TRBJ2-4 TRBD1 NA 14 TRBV3-1/TRBV3-2 CASSRDRGINIQYF TGTGCCAGCAGCCGGGACAGGGGGATAAACATTCAGTACTTC
TRBJ2-5 TRBD2 NA 16 TRBV9 CASSVVPSGRGETQYF TGTGCCAGCAGCGTAGTTCCTAGCGGGAGGGGGGAGACCCAGTACTTC
TRBJ2-1 TRBD1 NA 14 TRBV5-8 CASSWGTVYNEQFF TGTGCCAGCAGCTGGGGGACAGTATACAATGAGCAGTTCTTC
TRBJ2-7 NA NA 17 TRBV6-1 CASSAGWAPTSSYEQYF TGTGCCAGCAGTGCCGGATGGGCCCCGACCTCCTCCTACGAGCAGTACTTC
TRBJ1-2 TRBD1 NA 15 TRBV19 CASSIGPGGVYGYTF TGTGCCAGTAGTATAGGCCCAGGGGGCGTCTATGGCTACACCTTC
TRBJ2-7 TRBD1 NA 15 TRBV9 CASSVSGQGAHEQYF TGTGCCAGCAGCGTATCTGGACAGGGGGCCCACGAGCAGTACTTC
TRBJ2-7 NA NA 14 TRBV10-3 CAISESGTDYVQYF TGTGCCATCAGTGAGTCAGGGACGGACTACGTGCAGTACTTC
TRBJ2-7 NA NA 13 TRBV2 CASRANPLYEQYF TGTGCCAGCAGAGCCAACCCCCTCTACGAGCAGTACTTC
TRBJ1-6 TRBD1 NA 13 TRBV30 CAWGGTGSSPLHF TGTGCCTGGGGGGGGACAGGGTCTTCACCCCTCCACTTT